The TCR beta chain under discussion was sequenced for a study of T cell repertoires in aging, cancer and after chemotherapy. Across the study: Six age groups, ranging from 30 or younger to 70 or older, included the donors. The full dataset contained about 10 million TCR reads. Pre- and post-chemotherapy samples were paired from glioblastoma patients treated with temozolomide-based therapy.

Amplification of TCR beta used genomic DNA extracted from peripheral blood. Germline V CDR1 and CDR2: MDHEN, SYDVKM. V was cut by 3 bases and J by 10 bases, with 10 bases left in between. This CDR3 comprises 12 residues. Note on this clonotype: What it binds is unknown.

Study conclusions and caveats: In healthy donors, age-related TCR diversity loss mainly reflected lost richness.

Multiplex touch-down PCR with TRB-A/B primers amplified rearranged V-D-J TRB sequences. TCRdb analysed the multiplex PCR reads with MiXCR anew, one entry per CDR3 protein. The sample gives approximately 450 distinct CDR3 sequences, 25% to 30% of which show up once; roughly 49% is in the top ten. The gene calls are TRBV28 and TRBJ2-1, with D hard to call. The sequence was obtained from a human donor with a solid tumor. The sequencing sample was made of blood. The CDR3 nucleotides read TGTGCCAGCAGTTTGAGTGTCGGGGAGCAGTTCTTC. This sequence encodes CASSLSVGEQFF.